This entry lists 24 T cell receptor beta chains sequenced from one sample in a study of cytomegalovirus exposure and HLA in healthy donors. Amplification used 60 Vbeta primers and 13 Jbeta primers. This table comes from immunoSEQ multiplex PCR, and its TCRdb copy is limited to in-frame clones, with some not included. The sample lists 150,000 or so clones, about three quarters seen once, with about 10% in the top ten. Sequences were obtained from PBMCs. The receptors were gathered from a man aged 25-45 years in good health and CMV-seropositive.

In DNA form, the CDR3 reads TGTGCCAGCAGCTTAGATAGCGGATCCTCCCTTCCCTACGAGCAGTACTTC. It yields the protein CASSLDSGSSLPYEQYF. The chain joins TRBV7-2 to TRBJ2-7; D might be TRBD2 (6 bases). V was clipped by 1 base and J by 2 bases, with 18 bases between them. Per the germline V gene, CDR1 is SGHTA and CDR2 is FQGNSA. CDR3 length equals 17 residues.

This clone has more than one count but fewer than ten. The CDR3 DNA sequence: TGTGCCAGCAGTTACGGGGGAGGGTTCGGAGAAAAACTGTTTTTT. Its protein product is CASSYGGGFGEKLFF. This chain joins TRBV6-5 and TRBJ1-4; tentatively, D is TRBD1 (5 bases). The ends were cut back, 2 bases at V and 8 bases at J, with 15 bases in the middle. In germline, CDR1 is MNHEY, CDR2 SVGAGI. The CDR3 is 15 residues long.

This clone was seen a handful of times. The V call is TRBV23-1, the J call TRBJ1-4; D is uncertain. Being an ORF, TRBV23-1 has a function that is uncertain. V was pared by 0 bases and J by 8 bases, with 19 bases between. The CDR3 is made up of 17 amino acids. The CDR3 DNA reads TGCGCCAGCAGTCAATCAACCCTACCTGGACTGGCAGAAAAACTGTTTTTT. It yields the protein CASSQSTLPGLAEKLFF.

J is TRBJ1-1 and V is TRBV6-5; tentative D call: TRBD1 (5 bases). The length of the CDR3 is 16 residues. Germline loops: CDR1 MNHEY, CDR2 SVGAGI. V lost 0 bases to trimming and J lost 4 bases, with 15 bases between them. The CDR3 DNA reads TGTGCCAGCAGTTACTCGATGCCAGGGCCGGGCACTGAAGCTTTCTTT. It is translated as CASSYSMPGPGTEAFF.

This rearrangement joins TRBV7-3 to TRBJ2-2; D ambiguous. CDR1 SGHTA and CDR2 FQGTGA come from the germline V gene. V was pared by 1 base and J by 6 bases, with 6 bases between. This CDR3 contains 13 residues. CDR3 in amino acids: CASSLSGSGELFF. For the CDR3, the DNA is TGTGCCAGCAGCTTAAGCGGATCCGGGGAGCTGTTTTTT.

The CDR3 bases are TGCGCCAGCAGCTCCGGGACTCCCTCGTGGGATGAGCAGTTCTTC. Amino acids: CASSSGTPSWDEQFF. The genes are TRBV5-1 and TRBJ2-1; perhaps TRBD2 as D (6 bases). Germline CDR1 is SGHRS and CDR2 is YFSETQ. V lost 3 bases to trimming and J lost 8 bases, with 18 bases between them. The CDR3 is 15 amino acids.

V and J are TRBV6-6 and TRBJ1-5; possible D gene TRBD1, 6 bases. The ends were cut back, 2 bases at V and 10 bases at J, with 18 bases in the middle. The CDR3 is made up of 15 amino acids. Germline CDR1 reads MNHNY; CDR2 reads SVGAGI (reference sequence). Written as DNA, the CDR3 is TGTGCCAGCAGTTACCAATGGACAGTCGGTAGTCCCCAGCATTTT. Amino acids: CASSYQWTVGSPQHF.

This clone was recorded a few times. This chain links TRBV7-8 with TRBJ2-7, with 7 nucleotides matching TRBD1. The J segment lost 3 bases and the V segment lost 3 bases, leaving 8 bases of the junction unmatched. Germline values: CDR1 SGHVS, CDR2 FQNEAQ. CDR3 length: 15 amino acids. This CDR3 reads CASSLVPGQSYEQYF. CDR3 DNA sequence: TGTGCCAGCAGCTTGGTTCCGGGACAGAGCTACGAGCAGTACTTC.

The chain combines TRBV9 with TRBJ1-1; 12 bases agree with TRBD1. The CDR3 loop spans 15 amino acids. Looked up from germline, CDR1 is SGDLS and CDR2 is YYNGEE. V shed 0 bases, J shed 7 bases, and the junction held 4 bases outside the gene matches. In nucleotides, the CDR3 is TGTGCCAGCAGCGTAGGAGGGACAGGGGGCTTTGAAGCTTTCTTT. The encoded protein is CASSVGGTGGFEAFF.

This clone was seen a single time. The genes are TRBV5-1 and TRBJ1-1; D remains unclear. V was pared by 2 bases and J by 5 bases, with 19 bases between. The germline V gene encodes CDR1 SGHRS and CDR2 YFSETQ. The CDR3 is 16 residues long. CDR3 region: CASSLSPAGGGTEAFF. As DNA, the CDR3 is TGCGCCAGCAGCTTATCGCCCGCGGGTGGAGGGACTGAAGCTTTCTTT. The entire variable domain, with the rest obtained from reference TRBV5-1 and TRBJ1-1, is as follows: KAGVTQTPRYLIKTRGQQVTLSCSPISGHRSVSWYQQTPGQGLQFLFEYFSETQRNKGNFPGRFSGRQFSNSRSEMNVSTLELGDSALYLCASSLSPAGGGTEAFFGQGTRLTVV.

The rearrangement uses TRBV6-5 and TRBJ2-7; D perhaps matches TRBD2 (5 bases). The CDR3 has 14 residues. Trimming removed 2 bases at V and 2 bases at J, with 10 bases between. Germline V gene sequence: CDR1 MNHEY, CDR2 SVGAGI. The CDR3 DNA reads as TGTGCCAGCAGTTACAGGCGGGTAACCTACGAGCAGTACTTC. This codes for CASSYRRVTYEQYF.

The chain combines TRBV9 with TRBJ1-5, with D maybe TRBD1 (6 bases). The V end was cut by 0 bases, the J end by 6 bases, with 10 bases between. This CDR3 region has 14 residues. Germline CDR1 is SGDLS and CDR2 is YYNGEE. The DNA for the CDR3 is TGTGCCAGCAGCGTAGGGCAGGGGTTTCAGCCCCAGCATTTT. As protein: CASSVGQGFQPQHF.

This clone was picked up a small number of times. The chain uses TRBV2 and TRBJ1-4, with D possibly matching TRBD1 (5 bases). Deletions cut 1 base from V and 10 bases from J, with 10 bases between. The CDR3 has 13 residues. Germline CDR1 SNHLY, CDR2 FYNNEI. Written as DNA, the CDR3 is TGTGCCAGCAGTGAAGAGGCGGGGGGAAAACTGTTTTTT. Protein sequence: CASSEEAGGKLFF. The variable domain in full, completed from reference TRBV2 and TRBJ1-4, reads EPEVTQTPSHQVTQMGQEVILRCVPISNHLYFYWYRQILGQKVEFLVSFYNNEISEKSEIFDDQFSVERPDGSNFTLKIRSTKLEDSAMYFCASSEEAGGKLFFGSGTQLSVL.

This chain joins TRBV7-3 and TRBJ2-6; 7 bases line up with TRBD2. Germline V CDR1 and CDR2: SGHTA, FQGTGA. Trimming at V came to 4 bases and at J to 0 bases, leaving 3 bases not matched to a gene. CDR3 length: 16 residues. CDR3 nucleotide sequence: TGTGCCAGCAGCTATGGGGGGGGCTCTGGGGCCAACGTCCTGACTTTC. Translated, it gives CASSYGGGSGANVLTF.

This chain uses TRBV4-1 with TRBJ1-3, with 7 nucleotides matching TRBD1. V shed 4 bases and J 4 bases; nucleotides not matched to a gene: 13. Germline assignment: CDR1 MGHRA and CDR2 YSYEKL. The CDR3 is 17 amino acids. CDR3 in DNA: TGCGCCAGCAGCCTTACAGGCATACCGGGACAGGGAAACACCATATATTTT. It specifies CASSLTGIPGQGNTIYF.

The chain combines TRBV2 with TRBJ1-5; TRBD1 is a possible D gene (5 bases). V was trimmed by 2 bases and J by 3 bases, leaving 11 bases between them. CDR1 is SNHLY, CDR2 FYNNEI, per germline. The CDR3 covers 15 residues. CDR3 in amino acids: CASSELADNNQPQHF. In DNA form, the CDR3 reads TGTGCCAGCAGTGAATTGGCGGACAACAATCAGCCCCAGCATTTT. The variable domain in full, with the rest retrieved from reference TRBV2 and TRBJ1-5, is EPEVTQTPSHQVTQMGQEVILRCVPISNHLYFYWYRQILGQKVEFLVSFYNNEISEKSEIFDDQFSVERPDGSNFTLKIRSTKLEDSAMYFCASSELADNNQPQHFGDGTRLSIL.

The V and J genes are TRBV7-2 and TRBJ1-5; TRBD1 might be the D (5 bases). Per germline, CDR1 SGHTA and CDR2 FQGNSA. This CDR3 has 16 amino acids. V lost 2 bases to trimming and J lost 2 bases, with 13 bases between them. The CDR3 nucleotides are TGTGCCAGCAGCTTATGGGGGGGTTGGGGCAATCAGCCCCAGCATTTT. Translating it yields CASSLWGGWGNQPQHF.

The chain joins TRBV30 to TRBJ1-1; D may be TRBD1 (5 bases). There are 12 residues in the CDR3. Germline CDR1 and CDR2: GTSNPN and SVGIG (reference sequence). The V end was cut by 4 bases, the J end by 11 bases, with 17 bases between. The chain's CDR3 is CAWTPGGGPAFF. Here the CDR3 DNA reads TGTGCCTGGACCCCGGGGGGGGGACCGGCTTTCTTT.

The chain combines TRBV30 with TRBJ2-1; D is perhaps TRBD2 (5 bases). This CDR3 has 15 residues. CDR1 and CDR2 from the germline V gene are GTSNPN and SVGIG (reference sequence). Trimming took off 0 bases at V and 6 bases at J, with 15 bases between the two ends. In DNA, the CDR3 is TGTGCCTGGAGTGTAAGCGGAACTTTGGGCAATGAGCAGTTCTTC. Translated: CAWSVSGTLGNEQFF.

V usage is TRBV5-4 and J usage is TRBJ2-1; D ambiguous. The CDR3 extends over 14 amino acids. From germline, CDR1 is SGHNT and CDR2 YYREEE (reference sequence). Between the trimmed V and J ends, which lost 4 bases and 0 bases, there was a span of 8 bases. This chain's CDR3 is CASSRWSSYNEQFF. As DNA, the CDR3 is TGTGCCAGCAGCAGGTGGAGCTCCTACAATGAGCAGTTCTTC.

In its sample, this clone was seen a few times. This chain uses TRBV11-3 with TRBJ2-1; D might be TRBD2 (5 bases). The CDR3 totals 17 residues. CDR1 is SGHNT and CDR2 is YENEEA in the germline V gene. V shed 5 bases and J shed 7 bases, with 24 bases lying between them. Written as DNA, the CDR3 is TGTGCCAGCAGCCCATTGGTAGGGCGCGGACCGGGGAATGAGCAGTTCTTC. This codes for CASSPLVGRGPGNEQFF.

The V and J genes are TRBV30 and TRBJ1-5, with D perhaps matching TRBD1 (6 bases). Germline values: CDR1 GTSNPN, CDR2 SVGIG (reference sequence). This CDR3 has 15 residues. The V end lost 2 bases, the J end lost 3 bases, and 14 bases lay between the germline ends. The CDR3 coding sequence is TGTGCCTGGAGTAACCCCGGACAGTTCAATCAGCCCCAGCATTTT. Translated, it gives CAWSNPGQFNQPQHF.

The chain couples TRBV7-9 to TRBJ2-7, with 7 nucleotides matching TRBD1. The CDR3 length is 14 residues. Per the germline V gene, CDR1 is SEHNR and CDR2 is FQNEAQ (reference sequence). V lost 7 bases and J lost 5; bases outside the gene matches: 11. CDR3 sequence reads: CASTPRDRRNEQYF. The CDR3 coding sequence is TGTGCCAGCACCCCTCGGGACAGACGGAACGAGCAGTACTTC.

This chain connects TRBV10-2 to TRBJ1-3; D uncertain. This CDR3 has 16 residues. Germline values: CDR1 WSHSY, CDR2 SAAADI. The V end lost 0 bases, the J end lost 4 bases, and 13 bases lay between the germline ends. CDR3 sequence (DNA): TGCGCCAGCAGTGAGTCGACTTGGCCGCCCGGAAACACCATATATTTT. Residues: CASSESTWPPGNTIYF.